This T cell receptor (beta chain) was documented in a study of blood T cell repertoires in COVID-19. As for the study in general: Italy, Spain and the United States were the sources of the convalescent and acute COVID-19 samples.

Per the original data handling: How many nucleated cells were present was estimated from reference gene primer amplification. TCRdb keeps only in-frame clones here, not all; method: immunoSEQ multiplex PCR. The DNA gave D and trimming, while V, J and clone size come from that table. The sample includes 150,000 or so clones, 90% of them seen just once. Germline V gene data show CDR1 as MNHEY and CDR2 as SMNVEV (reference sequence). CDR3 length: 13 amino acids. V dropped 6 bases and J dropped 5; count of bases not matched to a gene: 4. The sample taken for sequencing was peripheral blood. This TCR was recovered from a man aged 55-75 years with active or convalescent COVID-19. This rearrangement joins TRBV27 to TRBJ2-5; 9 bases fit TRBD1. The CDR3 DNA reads TGTGCCAGCAGGGGACAGGGCCGCGAGACCCAGTACTTC. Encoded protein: CASRGQGRETQYF.